Shown below are 18 T cell receptor beta chains from a single sample sequenced in a study of response to subunit inactivated influenza vaccine. TCRdb independently ran MiXCR on the RT-PCR reads; one entry per CDR3 protein. This table has 180,000 or so distinct CDR3 sequences, approximately 12% appearing once. These data also featured in a second study, about T cells expressing NK-cell markers. That study reports: The TCR beta cDNA came from 5'RACE template switching with UMIs.

The sample was CD8+ T cells sorted from PBMCs, taken roughly 12 days after vaccination. Receptors originate from a man aged 45-65 years who received an inactivated influenza vaccine.

This clonotype occurred a few times. The chain combines TRBV27 with TRBJ1-5; TRBD1 aligns across 8 bases. CDR3 length: 16 amino acids. Germline lookup yields CDR1 MNHEY and CDR2 SMNVEV (reference sequence). The J segment lost 0 bases and the V segment lost 3 bases, leaving 4 bases of the junction unmatched. The chain's CDR3 is CASSLTGDYSNQPQHF. DNA for the CDR3: TGTGCCAGCAGTTTGACAGGGGATTATAGCAATCAGCCCCAGCATTTT.

This clonotype has ten or more counts. The gene calls are TRBV20-1 and TRBJ2-1, with TRBD1 matching over 7 bases. This CDR3 comprises 15 residues. Germline V gives CDR1 DFQATT, CDR2 SNEGSKA (reference sequence). V gave up 4 bases and J gave up 3 bases; unmatched junction bases: 9. This CDR3 reads CSAIAGTVNYNEQFF. CDR3 nucleotide sequence: TGCAGTGCTATAGCTGGGACAGTTAACTACAATGAGCAGTTCTTC.

There are many counts of this clonotype. This sequence joins TRBV7-9 and TRBJ2-1, with D perhaps matching TRBD2 (5 bases). The CDR3 has 13 residues. Germline CDR1 is SEHNR and CDR2 is FQNEAQ (reference sequence). With 3 bases removed from V and 5 bases from J, the gap between germline ends came to 8 bases. Here the CDR3 DNA reads TGTGCCAGCAGCTTTGCGGGCAACAATGAGCAGTTCTTC. This encodes CASSFAGNNEQFF. Full variable domain (outside the CDR3, taken from reference TRBV7-9 and TRBJ2-1): DTGVSQNPRHKITKRGQNVTFRCDPISEHNRLYWYRQTLGQGPEFLTYFQNEAQLEKSRLLSDRFSAERPKGSFSTLEIQRTEQGDSAMYLCASSFAGNNEQFFGPGTRLTVL.

This clonotype has a handful of counts. The chain links TRBV5-1 to TRBJ2-2; D call uncertain. The CDR3 runs 14 residues. Germline CDR1 reads SGHRS; CDR2 reads YFSETQ. With 1 base removed from V and 4 bases from J, the gap between germline ends came to 8 bases. CDR3 in amino acids: CASSLSWGTGELFF. CDR3 nucleotides: TGCGCCAGCAGCTTGTCCTGGGGCACCGGGGAGCTGTTTTTT.

This clonotype was seen more than once but under ten times. This sequence joins TRBV12-3 or TRBV12-4 and TRBJ1-2, with 8 bases aligning to TRBD1. V lost 2 bases, J lost 3 bases, and 5 bases stayed unmatched. There are 15 residues in the CDR3. The CDR3 here is CASSLLAGGDYGYTF. CDR3 nucleotide sequence: TGTGCCAGCAGTTTATTGGCAGGGGGCGACTATGGCTACACCTTC.

Only a few counts were recorded for this clonotype. The chain is built from TRBV12-3 or TRBV12-4 and TRBJ2-1; 8 nucleotides agree with TRBD2. J was trimmed by 5 bases and V by 4 bases; bases with no gene match: 4. The CDR3 spans 14 residues. The CDR3 loop is CASSSWRGDNEQFF. CDR3 in DNA: TGTGCCAGCAGTTCTTGGCGGGGGGACAATGAGCAGTTCTTC.

The V and J genes are TRBV2 and TRBJ2-1; TRBD2 aligns across 10 bases. Germline-derived CDR1 and CDR2 are SNHLY and FYNNEI. This CDR3 spans 17 amino acids. The junction had 12 bases not matched to a gene; V was cut back by 3 bases and J by 7 bases. The CDR3, as DNA: TGTGCCAGCAGTGATCTAGCGGGAGCACCGAATCGGAATGAGCAGTTCTTC. It yields the protein CASSDLAGAPNRNEQFF. The full variable domain, completed using reference TRBV2 and TRBJ2-1, is EPEVTQTPSHQVTQMGQEVILRCVPISNHLYFYWYRQILGQKVEFLVSFYNNEISEKSEIFDDQFSVERPDGSNFTLKIRSTKLEDSAMYFCASSDLAGAPNRNEQFFGPGTRLTVL.

The chain couples TRBV9 to TRBJ2-3, with 7 nucleotides matching TRBD2. There are 15 residues in the CDR3. The germline V gene encodes CDR1 SGDLS and CDR2 YYNGEE. J lost 6 bases, V lost 4 bases, and 11 bases had no gene match. The chain's CDR3 is CASSPILLAIDTQYF. The CDR3 region has the DNA TGTGCCAGCAGCCCCATTTTACTAGCGATTGATACGCAGTATTTT.

This clonotype was detected a few times. The CDR3 DNA sequence: TGTGCCAGCAGTTCTCTCACCGGGGCCAAAAACATTCAGTACTTC. This encodes CASSSLTGAKNIQYF. This rearrangement joins TRBV28 to TRBJ2-4; no clear D gene. V was shortened by 4 bases and J by 1 base, with 11 bases between the two germline ends. CDR1 MDHEN and CDR2 SYDVKM come from the germline V gene. The CDR3 is made up of 15 amino acids.

This rearrangement joins TRBV12-3 or TRBV12-4 to TRBJ2-1; TRBD2 matches at 7 bases. The CDR3 sequence is 18 residues long. After removal of 0 bases from V and 3 bases from J, the junction contained 11 bases not matched to a gene. Here the CDR3 reads CASSLAGGASLIYNEQFF. DNA of the CDR3: TGTGCCAGCAGTTTAGCGGGAGGGGCCTCTTTAATCTACAATGAGCAGTTCTTC.

The chain recombines TRBV9 with TRBJ2-1; a possible D gene is TRBD1 (6 bases). The CDR3 is 16 amino acids. The V end lost 4 bases, the J end lost 0 bases, and 14 bases lay between the germline ends. The germline gives CDR1 SGDLS, CDR2 YYNGEE. CDR3 amino acids: CASSPGHQSSYNEQFF. CDR3 DNA sequence: TGTGCCAGCAGCCCGGGACACCAGAGCTCCTACAATGAGCAGTTCTTC.

This clonotype has just a few counts. The CDR3 DNA reads TGCAGTGCTTCCTCAGGGACTGAAGCTTTCTTT. Its translation is CSASSGTEAFF. The rearrangement links TRBV20-1 to TRBJ1-1, with D possibly being TRBD1 (5 bases). Germline V gene sequence: CDR1 DFQATT, CDR2 SNEGSKA (reference sequence). V was pared by 5 bases and J by 5 bases, with 9 bases between. CDR3 length equals 11 residues.

The sample holds a few counts of this clonotype. V is TRBV2 and J is TRBJ2-5; unclear D gene. V was shortened by 4 bases and J by 3 bases, with 12 bases between the two germline ends. This CDR3 comprises 14 residues. Per germline, CDR1 SNHLY and CDR2 FYNNEI. DNA of the CDR3: TGTGCCAGCAGTGTCCCTTTGCAGAAAGAGACCCAGTACTTC. It translates to CASSVPLQKETQYF. Drawing the rest from reference TRBV2 and TRBJ2-5, the complete variable domain is EPEVTQTPSHQVTQMGQEVILRCVPISNHLYFYWYRQILGQKVEFLVSFYNNEISEKSEIFDDQFSVERPDGSNFTLKIRSTKLEDSAMYFCASSVPLQKETQYFGPGTRLLVL.

The rearrangement links TRBV7-9 to TRBJ2-5, with D possibly TRBD2 on 6 matching bases. The CDR3 is 15 residues long. V was trimmed by 5 bases and J by 2 bases, leaving 15 bases between them. Germline values: CDR1 SEHNR, CDR2 FQNEAQ (reference sequence). The CDR3 bases are TGTGCCAGCAGCCGAGCCGGGAGCGCACAAGAGACCCAGTACTTC. It codes for CASSRAGSAQETQYF.

The chain carries TRBV20-1 and TRBJ2-3; 9 bases are shared with TRBD2. Germline trimming cut 5 bases from V and 4 bases from J; bases unmatched to any gene: 10. The CDR3 has 15 amino acids. Looked up from germline, CDR1 is DFQATT and CDR2 is SNEGSKA (reference sequence). The chain's CDR3 is CSARTLAGEADTQYF. In DNA form, the CDR3 reads TGCAGTGCTCGCACCTTAGCGGGAGAAGCAGATACGCAGTATTTT.

This clonotype turned up a few times. The chain is built from TRBV7-9 and TRBJ2-1, with D maybe TRBD2 (6 bases). CDR3 length: 15 residues. V shed 7 bases and J shed 4 bases, with 17 bases lying between them. From germline, CDR1 is SEHNR and CDR2 FQNEAQ (reference sequence). The DNA for the CDR3 is TGTGCCAGCAACCTACCGGAGGGCGCGTACAATGAGCAGTTCTTC. Protein: CASNLPEGAYNEQFF.

This clonotype has only a few counts. CDR3: CASSNREWSGSPLHF. CDR3 nucleotides: TGTGCCAGCAGTAACAGGGAGTGGTCGGGGTCACCCCTCCACTTT. V gene TRBV6-5 combines with J gene TRBJ1-6; tentative D call: TRBD1 (6 bases). The CDR3 has 15 amino acids. Germline CDR1 MNHEY, CDR2 SVGAGI. The V end was cut by 5 bases, the J end by 10 bases, with 18 bases between.

The chain combines TRBV4-3 with TRBJ2-7; 7 bases align to TRBD1. In germline, CDR1 is LGHNA, CDR2 YSLEER. J lost 6 bases, V lost 0 bases, and 8 bases had no gene match. CDR3 length equals 15 residues. In nucleotides, the CDR3 is TGCGCCAGCAGCCAAGATCTCGGGACAGATGCCGAGCAGTACTTC. It is translated as CASSQDLGTDAEQYF.